What follows describes a single T cell receptor (beta chain). As yet, its antigen is unknown. The missing conserved phenylalanine or tryptophan at the end of this CDR3 makes a read error likely. This specimen belongs to a study of T cell repertoires in cytomegalovirus infection. The overall study: CMV epitopes used comprised recently identified HLA-C-restricted ones and well-studied HLA-B-restricted ones. CMV infection together with matching HLA type was indicated by public TCR beta signatures.

TCRdb ran MiXCR on the reads and lists one entry per CDR3 protein. The sample contains fewer than 850,000 distinct CDR3 sequences, 25% to 35% of which appear only once. V lost 6 bases to trimming and J lost 3 bases; unmatched junction nucleotides: 20. The CDR3 has 19 residues. Per germline, CDR1 MNHEY and CDR2 SVGEGT. Whole-study results and caveats: The response measured ex vivo was dominated by TCR beta clonotypes (HLA-C-restricted and CMV-specific).

The rearrangement uses TRBV6-2 or TRBV6-3 and TRBJ2-3; 8 nucleotides agree with TRBD2. Specimen: cultured CD8+ T cells from PBMCs, collected from culture after CMV antigen stimulation. This receptor was obtained from a human donor in good health (CMV status not recorded). Some clones in this sample may be carry-over from other donors' samples. This CDR3 reads CASRFLSGVSRRDTDTQYI. The CDR3, as DNA: TGTGCCAGCAGATTTCTTAGCGGGGTAAGCCGCAGGGATACAGATACGCAGTATATT.